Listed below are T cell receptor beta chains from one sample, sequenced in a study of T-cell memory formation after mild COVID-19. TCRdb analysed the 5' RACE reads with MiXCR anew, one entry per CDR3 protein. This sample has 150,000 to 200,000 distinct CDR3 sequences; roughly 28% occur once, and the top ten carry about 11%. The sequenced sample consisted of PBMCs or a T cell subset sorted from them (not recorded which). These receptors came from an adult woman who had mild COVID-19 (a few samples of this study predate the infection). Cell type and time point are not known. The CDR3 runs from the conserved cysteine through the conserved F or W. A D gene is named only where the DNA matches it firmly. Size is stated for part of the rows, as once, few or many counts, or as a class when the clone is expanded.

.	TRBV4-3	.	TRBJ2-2	CASSQGTANTGELFF	TGCGCCAGCAGCCAAGGGACAGCGAACACCGGGGAGCTGTTTTTT
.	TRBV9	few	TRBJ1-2	CASSVRRDGANYGYTF	TGTGCCAGCAGCGTTCGCCGGGACGGAGCTAACTATGGCTACACCTTC
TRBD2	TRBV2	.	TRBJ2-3	CASSSVRLANTDTQYF	TGTGCCAGCAGTAGCGTGAGACTAGCGAACACAGATACGCAGTATTTT
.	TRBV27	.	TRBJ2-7	CASSFSADTYEQYF	TGTGCCAGCAGTTTTTCCGCAGACACCTACGAGCAGTACTTC
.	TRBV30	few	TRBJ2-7	CAWSTPGDILYEQYF	TGTGCCTGGAGTACCCCGGGGGATATACTCTACGAGCAGTACTTC
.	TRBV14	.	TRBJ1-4	CASRAAATNEKLFF	TGTGCCAGCAGAGCAGCAGCAACTAATGAAAAACTGTTTTTT
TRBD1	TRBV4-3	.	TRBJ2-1	CASSQGGQGARVNEQFF	TGCGCCAGCAGCCAAGGCGGACAGGGGGCGCGGGTAAATGAGCAGTTCTTC
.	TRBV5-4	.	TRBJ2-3	CASSSLGGGTPDTQYF	TGTGCCAGCAGCTCGCTAGGAGGGGGCACGCCAGATACGCAGTATTTT
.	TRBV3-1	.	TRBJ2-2	CASSQALVGELFF	TGTGCCAGCAGCCAAGCCCTTGTCGGGGAGCTGTTTTTT
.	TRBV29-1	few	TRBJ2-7	CSVVDSRVSSYEQYF	TGCAGCGTTGTGGACAGTCGTGTGAGCTCCTACGAGCAGTACTTC
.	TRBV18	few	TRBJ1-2	CASSPQGKGYTF	TGTGCCAGCTCACCACAAGGGAAAGGCTACACCTTC
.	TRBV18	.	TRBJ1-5	CASSPDSLNQPQHF	TGTGCCAGCTCACCAGACAGCCTCAATCAGCCCCAGCATTTT
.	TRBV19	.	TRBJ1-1	CASSMLVKGDTEAFF	TGTGCCAGTAGTATGTTGGTGAAAGGGGACACTGAAGCTTTCTTT
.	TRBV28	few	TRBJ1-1	CASSLGLSINTEAFF	TGTGCCAGCAGTTTAGGGCTGTCCATAAACACTGAAGCTTTCTTT
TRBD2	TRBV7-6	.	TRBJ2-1	CASSSLGGNEQFF	TGTGCCAGCAGCTCCCTCGGGGGGAATGAGCAGTTCTTC
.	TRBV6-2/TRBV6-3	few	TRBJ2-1	CASSYLIHNEQFF	TGTGCCAGCAGTTACCTGATCCACAATGAGCAGTTCTTC